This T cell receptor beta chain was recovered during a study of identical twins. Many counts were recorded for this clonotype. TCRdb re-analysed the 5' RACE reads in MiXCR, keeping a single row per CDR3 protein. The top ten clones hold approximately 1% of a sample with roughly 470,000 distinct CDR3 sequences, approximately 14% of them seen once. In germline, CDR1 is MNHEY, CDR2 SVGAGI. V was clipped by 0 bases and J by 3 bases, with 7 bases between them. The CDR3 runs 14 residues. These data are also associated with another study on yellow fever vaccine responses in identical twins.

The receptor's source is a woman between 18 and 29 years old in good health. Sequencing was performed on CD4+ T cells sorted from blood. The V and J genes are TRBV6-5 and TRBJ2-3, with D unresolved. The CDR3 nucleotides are TGTGCCAGCAGTTACTCGGGAACTACAGATACGCAGTATTTT. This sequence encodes CASSYSGTTDTQYF.